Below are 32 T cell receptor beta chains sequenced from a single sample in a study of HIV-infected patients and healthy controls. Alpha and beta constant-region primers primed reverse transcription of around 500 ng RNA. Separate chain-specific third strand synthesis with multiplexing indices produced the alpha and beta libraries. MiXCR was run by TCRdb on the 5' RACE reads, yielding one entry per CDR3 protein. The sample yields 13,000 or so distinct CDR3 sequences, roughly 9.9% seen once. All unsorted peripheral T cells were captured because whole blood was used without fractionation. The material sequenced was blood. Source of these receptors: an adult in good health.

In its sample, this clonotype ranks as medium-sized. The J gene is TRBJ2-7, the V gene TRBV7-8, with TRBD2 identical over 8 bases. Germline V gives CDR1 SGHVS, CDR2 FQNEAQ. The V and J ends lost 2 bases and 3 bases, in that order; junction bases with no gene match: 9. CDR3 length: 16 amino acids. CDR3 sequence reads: CASSLRTSGPLYEQYF. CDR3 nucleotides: TGTGCCAGCAGCTTACGTACTAGCGGTCCCCTCTACGAGCAGTACTTC.

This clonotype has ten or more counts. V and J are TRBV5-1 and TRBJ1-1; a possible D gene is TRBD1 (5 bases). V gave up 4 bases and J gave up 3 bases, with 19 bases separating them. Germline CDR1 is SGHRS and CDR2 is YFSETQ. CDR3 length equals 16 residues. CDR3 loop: CASSHGTANTDTEAFF. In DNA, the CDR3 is TGCGCCAGCAGCCATGGGACCGCAAATACGGACACTGAAGCTTTCTTT.

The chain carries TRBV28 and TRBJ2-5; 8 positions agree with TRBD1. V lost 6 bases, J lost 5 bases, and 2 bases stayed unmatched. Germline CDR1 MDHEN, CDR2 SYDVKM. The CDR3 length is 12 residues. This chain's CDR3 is CASRRQGETQYF. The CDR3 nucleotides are TGTGCCAGCAGGAGACAGGGGGAGACCCAGTACTTC.

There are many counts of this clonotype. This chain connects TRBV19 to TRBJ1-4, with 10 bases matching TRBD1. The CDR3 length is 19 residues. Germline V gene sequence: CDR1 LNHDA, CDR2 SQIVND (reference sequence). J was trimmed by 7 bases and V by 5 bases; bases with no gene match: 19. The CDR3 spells CASSPTTGGYPLHGEKLFF. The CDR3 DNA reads TGTGCCAGTAGTCCAACGACAGGGGGCTACCCGCTACATGGTGAAAAACTGTTTTTT.

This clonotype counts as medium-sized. CDR3 region: CASSRGPGFGQFF. The CDR3 DNA reads TGCGCCAGCAGCCGCGGCCCAGGGTTTGGGCAGTTCTTC. The chain is built from TRBV4-3 and TRBJ2-1; a weak D match, TRBD1 (5 bases). Germline V gives CDR1 LGHNA, CDR2 YSLEER. The V gene lost 4 bases and the J gene lost 12 bases, with 16 bases spanning the gap. The CDR3 covers 13 residues.

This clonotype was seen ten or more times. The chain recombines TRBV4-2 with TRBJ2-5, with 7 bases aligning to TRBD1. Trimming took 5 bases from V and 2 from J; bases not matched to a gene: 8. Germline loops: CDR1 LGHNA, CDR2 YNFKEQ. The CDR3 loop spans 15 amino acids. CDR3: CASSGTGQPQETQYF. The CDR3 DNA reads TGTGCCAGCAGCGGTACGGGACAGCCGCAAGAGACCCAGTACTTC.

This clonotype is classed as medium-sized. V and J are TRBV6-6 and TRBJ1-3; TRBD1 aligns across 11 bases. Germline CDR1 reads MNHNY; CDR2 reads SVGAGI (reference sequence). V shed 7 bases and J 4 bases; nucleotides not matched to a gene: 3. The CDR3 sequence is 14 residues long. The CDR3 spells CASTRTGGGNTIYF. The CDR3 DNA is TGTGCCAGCACCAGGACAGGGGGCGGAAACACCATATATTTT.

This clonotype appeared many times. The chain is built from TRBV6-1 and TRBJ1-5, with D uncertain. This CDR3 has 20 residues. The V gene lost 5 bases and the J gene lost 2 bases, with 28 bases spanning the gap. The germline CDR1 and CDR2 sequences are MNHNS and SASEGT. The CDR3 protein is CASSPLRLRVELIGNQPQHF. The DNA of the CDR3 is TGTGCCAGCAGTCCCCTACGGCTCAGAGTAGAATTGATCGGCAATCAGCCCCAGCATTTT.

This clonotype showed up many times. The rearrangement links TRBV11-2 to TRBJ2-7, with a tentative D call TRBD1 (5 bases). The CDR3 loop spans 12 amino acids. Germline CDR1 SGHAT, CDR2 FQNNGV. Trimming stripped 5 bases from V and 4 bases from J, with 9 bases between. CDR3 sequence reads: CASSPQGYEQYF. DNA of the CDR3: TGTGCCAGCAGCCCTCAGGGATACGAGCAGTACTTC.

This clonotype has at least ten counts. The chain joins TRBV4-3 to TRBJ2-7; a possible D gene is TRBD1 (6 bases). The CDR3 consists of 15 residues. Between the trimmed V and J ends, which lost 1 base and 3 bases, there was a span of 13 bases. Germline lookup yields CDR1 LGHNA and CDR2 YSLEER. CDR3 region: CASSQVPGQFYEQYF. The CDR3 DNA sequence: TGCGCCAGCAGCCAAGTGCCAGGACAGTTCTACGAGCAGTACTTC.

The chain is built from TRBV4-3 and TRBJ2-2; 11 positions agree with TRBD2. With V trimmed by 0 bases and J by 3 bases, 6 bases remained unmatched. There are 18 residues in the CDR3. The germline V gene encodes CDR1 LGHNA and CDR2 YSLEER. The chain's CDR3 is CASSQEKGTSGHTGELFF. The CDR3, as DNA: TGCGCCAGCAGCCAAGAAAAGGGGACTAGCGGCCACACCGGGGAGCTGTTTTTT.

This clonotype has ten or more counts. CDR3 sequence reads: CASSLEAGGINEQFF. In nucleotides, the CDR3 is TGTGCCAGCAGTTTAGAAGCGGGAGGGATCAATGAGCAGTTCTTC. The rearrangement uses TRBV12-3 or TRBV12-4 and TRBJ2-1; 10 nucleotides match TRBD2. The length of the CDR3 is 15 residues. Losses at the gene ends were 1 base for V and 6 bases for J; bases not matched to a gene: 3.

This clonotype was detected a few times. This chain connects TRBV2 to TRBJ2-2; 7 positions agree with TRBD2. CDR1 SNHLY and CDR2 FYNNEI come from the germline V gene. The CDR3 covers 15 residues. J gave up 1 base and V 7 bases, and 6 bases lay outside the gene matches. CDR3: CASIGREKNTGELFF. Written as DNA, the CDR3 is TGTGCCAGCATCGGGCGGGAGAAGAACACCGGGGAGCTGTTTTTT.

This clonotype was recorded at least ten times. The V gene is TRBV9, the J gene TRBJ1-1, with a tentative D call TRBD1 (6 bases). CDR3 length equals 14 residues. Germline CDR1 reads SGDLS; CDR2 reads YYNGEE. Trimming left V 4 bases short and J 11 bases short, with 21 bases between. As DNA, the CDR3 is TGTGCCAGCAGCCCCCACGAAACAGGGCCAAGGGCTTTCTTT. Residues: CASSPHETGPRAFF.

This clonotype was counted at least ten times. The CDR3 here is CATGVLAEFDQETQYF. The CDR3 DNA reads TGCGCTACCGGGGTACTAGCGGAATTTGACCAAGAGACCCAGTACTTC. The rearrangement links TRBV5-1 to TRBJ2-5, with 8 bases that match TRBD2. The CDR3 totals 16 residues. The germline gives CDR1 SGHRS, CDR2 YFSETQ.

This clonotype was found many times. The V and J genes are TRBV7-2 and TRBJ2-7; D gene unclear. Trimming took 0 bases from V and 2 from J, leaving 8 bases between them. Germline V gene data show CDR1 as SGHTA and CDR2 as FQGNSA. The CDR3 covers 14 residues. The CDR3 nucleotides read TGTGCCAGCAGCTTAGCTCGGGTAGCCTACGAGCAGTACTTC. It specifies CASSLARVAYEQYF. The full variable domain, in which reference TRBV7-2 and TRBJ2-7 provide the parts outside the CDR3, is GAGVSQSPSNKVTEKGKDVELRCDPISGHTALYWYRQSLGQGLEFLIYFQGNSAPDKSGLPSDRFSAERTGGSVSTLTIQRTQQEDSAVYLCASSLARVAYEQYFGPGTRLTVT.

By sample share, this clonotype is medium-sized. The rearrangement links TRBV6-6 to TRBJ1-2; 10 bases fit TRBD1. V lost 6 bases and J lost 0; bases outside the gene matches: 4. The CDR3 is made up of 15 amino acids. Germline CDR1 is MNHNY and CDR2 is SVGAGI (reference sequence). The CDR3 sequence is CASRRGQGANYGYTF. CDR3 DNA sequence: TGTGCCAGCAGGAGAGGACAGGGGGCTAACTATGGCTACACCTTC.

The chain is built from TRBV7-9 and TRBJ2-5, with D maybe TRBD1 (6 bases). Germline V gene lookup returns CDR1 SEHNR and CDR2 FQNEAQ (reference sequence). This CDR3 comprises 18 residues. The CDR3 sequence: CALRRGGGANPSQETQYF. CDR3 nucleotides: TGTGCACTACGACGAGGTGGGGGCGCCAACCCATCCCAAGAGACCCAGTACTTC.

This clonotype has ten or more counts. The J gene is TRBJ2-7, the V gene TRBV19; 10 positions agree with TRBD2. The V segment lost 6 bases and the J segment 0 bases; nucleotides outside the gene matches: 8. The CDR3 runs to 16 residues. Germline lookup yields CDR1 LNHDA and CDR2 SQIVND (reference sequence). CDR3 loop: CASRGIAGGDSYEQYF. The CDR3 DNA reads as TGTGCCAGTAGGGGAATAGCGGGAGGCGACTCCTACGAGCAGTACTTC.

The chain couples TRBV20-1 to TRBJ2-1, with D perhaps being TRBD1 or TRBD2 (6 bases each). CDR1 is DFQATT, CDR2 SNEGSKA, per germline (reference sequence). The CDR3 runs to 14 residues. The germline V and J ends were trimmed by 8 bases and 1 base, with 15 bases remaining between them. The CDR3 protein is CSLPWRGSYNEQFF. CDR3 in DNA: TGCAGTCTACCCTGGAGGGGGTCCTACAATGAGCAGTTCTTC.

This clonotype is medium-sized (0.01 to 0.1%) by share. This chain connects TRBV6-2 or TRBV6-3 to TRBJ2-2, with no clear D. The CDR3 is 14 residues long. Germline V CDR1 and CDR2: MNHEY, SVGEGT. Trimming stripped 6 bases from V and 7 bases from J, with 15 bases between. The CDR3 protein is CASSLPSGGGELFF. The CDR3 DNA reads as TGTGCCAGCAGCCTTCCATCCGGTGGCGGGGAGCTGTTTTTT.

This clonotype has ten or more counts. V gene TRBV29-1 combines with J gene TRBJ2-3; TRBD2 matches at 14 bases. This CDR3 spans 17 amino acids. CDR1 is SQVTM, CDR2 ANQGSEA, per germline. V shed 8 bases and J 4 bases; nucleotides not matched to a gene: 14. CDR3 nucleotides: TGCAGCCTTTCCGGGACTAGCGGGAGTATGCGCGCAGATACGCAGTATTTT. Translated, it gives CSLSGTSGSMRADTQYF.

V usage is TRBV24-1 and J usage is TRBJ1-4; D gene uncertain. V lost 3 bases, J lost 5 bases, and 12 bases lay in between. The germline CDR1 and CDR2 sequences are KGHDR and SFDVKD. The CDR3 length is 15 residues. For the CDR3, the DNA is TGTGCCACCAGTGATCCCCGGATGGCCAATGAAAAACTGTTTTTT. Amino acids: CATSDPRMANEKLFF.

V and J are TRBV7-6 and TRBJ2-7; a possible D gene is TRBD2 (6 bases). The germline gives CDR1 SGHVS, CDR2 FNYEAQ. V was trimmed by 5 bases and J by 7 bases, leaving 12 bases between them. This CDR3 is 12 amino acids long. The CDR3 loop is CASSPDGGEQYF. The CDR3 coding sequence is TGTGCCAGCAGCCCGGACGGGGGAGAGCAGTACTTC.

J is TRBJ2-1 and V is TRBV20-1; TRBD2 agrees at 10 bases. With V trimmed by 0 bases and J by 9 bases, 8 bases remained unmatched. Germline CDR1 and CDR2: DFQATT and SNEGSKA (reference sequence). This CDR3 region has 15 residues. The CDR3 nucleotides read TGCAGTGCTAGAGATTTCAGCGGGGGGGATGGTGAGCAGTTCTTC. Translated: CSARDFSGGDGEQFF.

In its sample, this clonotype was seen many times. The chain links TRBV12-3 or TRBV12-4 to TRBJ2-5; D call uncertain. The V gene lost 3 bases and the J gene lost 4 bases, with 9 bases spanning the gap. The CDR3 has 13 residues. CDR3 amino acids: CASSFLARETQYF. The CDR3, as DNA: TGTGCCAGCAGTTTCCTTGCGAGAGAGACCCAGTACTTC.

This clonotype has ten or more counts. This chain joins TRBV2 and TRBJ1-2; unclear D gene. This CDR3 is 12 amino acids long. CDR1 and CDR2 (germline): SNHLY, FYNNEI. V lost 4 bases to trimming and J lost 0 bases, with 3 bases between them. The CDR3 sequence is CASSGTNYGYTF. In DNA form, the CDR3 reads TGTGCCAGCAGTGGGACTAACTATGGCTACACCTTC.

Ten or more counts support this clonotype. This CDR3 reads CASSPSPNTEAFF. The DNA for the CDR3 is TGTGCCAGCTCACCGAGCCCGAACACTGAAGCTTTCTTT. The chain employs TRBV18 and TRBJ1-1; D ambiguous. This CDR3 has 13 amino acids. V lost 3 bases, J lost 1 base, and 6 bases lay in between. Germline lookup yields CDR1 KGHSH and CDR2 LQKENI.

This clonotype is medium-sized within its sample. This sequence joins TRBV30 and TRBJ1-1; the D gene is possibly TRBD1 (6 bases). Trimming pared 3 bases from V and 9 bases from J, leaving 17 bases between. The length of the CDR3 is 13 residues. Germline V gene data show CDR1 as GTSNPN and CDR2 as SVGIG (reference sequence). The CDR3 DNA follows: TGTGCCTGGAGACTACAGGGACTTTATAAAGCTTTCTTT. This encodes CAWRLQGLYKAFF.

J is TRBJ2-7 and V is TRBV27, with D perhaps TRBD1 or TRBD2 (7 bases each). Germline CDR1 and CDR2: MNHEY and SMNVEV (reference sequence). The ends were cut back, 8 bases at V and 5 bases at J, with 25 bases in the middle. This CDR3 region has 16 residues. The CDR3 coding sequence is TGTGCCAGCCCATGTGGCGGGAGAAGGGGGCTTAACGAGCAGTACTTC. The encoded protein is CASPCGGRRGLNEQYF.

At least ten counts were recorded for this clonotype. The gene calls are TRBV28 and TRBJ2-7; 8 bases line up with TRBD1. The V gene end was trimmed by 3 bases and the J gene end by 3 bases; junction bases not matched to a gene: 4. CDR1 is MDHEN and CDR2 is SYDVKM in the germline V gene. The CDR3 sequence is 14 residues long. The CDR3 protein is CASSFSGQVYEQYF. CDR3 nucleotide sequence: TGTGCCAGCAGTTTCTCGGGACAGGTCTACGAGCAGTACTTC.

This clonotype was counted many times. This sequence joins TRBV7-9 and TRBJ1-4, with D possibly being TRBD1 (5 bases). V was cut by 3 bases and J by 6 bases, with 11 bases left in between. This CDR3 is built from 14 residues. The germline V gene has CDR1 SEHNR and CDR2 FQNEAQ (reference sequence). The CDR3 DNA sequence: TGTGCCAGCAGCTTTTCCTTGGGGGATGAAAAACTGTTTTTT. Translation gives CASSFSLGDEKLFF.